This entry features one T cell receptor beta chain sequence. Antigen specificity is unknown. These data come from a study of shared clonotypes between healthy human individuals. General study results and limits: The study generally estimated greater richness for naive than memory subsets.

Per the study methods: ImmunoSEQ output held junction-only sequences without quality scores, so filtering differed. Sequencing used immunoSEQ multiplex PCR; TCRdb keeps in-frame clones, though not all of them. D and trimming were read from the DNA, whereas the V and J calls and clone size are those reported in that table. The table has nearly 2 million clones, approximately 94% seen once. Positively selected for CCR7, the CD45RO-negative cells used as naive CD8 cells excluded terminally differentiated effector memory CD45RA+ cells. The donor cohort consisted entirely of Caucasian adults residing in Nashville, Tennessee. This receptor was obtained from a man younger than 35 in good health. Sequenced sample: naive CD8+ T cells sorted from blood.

The CDR3 here is CASTPGGDEQFF. The DNA for the CDR3 is TGTGCCAGTACCCCGGGAGGCGATGAGCAGTTCTTC. The rearrangement joins TRBV19 to TRBJ2-1; TRBD2 matches at 7 bases. The CDR3 is made up of 12 amino acids. Germline CDR1 reads LNHDA; CDR2 reads SQIVND (reference sequence). Losses at the gene ends were 7 bases for V and 8 bases for J; bases not matched to a gene: 5.